This passage covers 18 T cell receptor beta chains from one sample sequenced in a study of cytomegalovirus exposure and HLA in healthy donors. In the PCR, 60 Vbeta and 13 Jbeta primers were used. TCRdb's table, derived via immunoSEQ multiplex PCR, lists solely in-frame clones and lacks some. The repertoire holds 120,000 or so clones, with less than 85% as singletons. Sequencing input: PBMCs. These TCRs come from a female donor in good health and CMV-seronegative.

This chain uses TRBV11-2 with TRBJ2-2; 7 bases fit TRBD1. V trimming: 6 bases; J trimming: 0 bases; junction bases outside the gene matches: 4. The CDR3 spans 15 residues. The germline CDR1 and CDR2 sequences are SGHAT and FQNNGV. The chain's CDR3 is CASRKGTANTGELFF. Written as DNA, the CDR3 is TGTGCCAGCAGAAAAGGGACAGCGAACACCGGGGAGCTGTTTTTT.

This rearrangement joins TRBV12-5 to TRBJ1-5, with D tentatively TRBD1 (5 bases). Germline CDR1 LGHNT, CDR2 FRNRAP. The V end was cut by 0 bases, the J end by 11 bases, with 17 bases between. The CDR3 runs 15 residues. The CDR3 here is CASGLVVGRQLTQHF. CDR3 sequence (DNA): TGTGCTAGTGGTTTGGTAGTGGGGCGGCAGTTGACCCAGCATTTT.

The V call is TRBV5-1, the J call TRBJ1-1; 9 positions match TRBD1. The germline gives CDR1 SGHRS, CDR2 YFSETQ. The trim removed 3 bases at V and 0 bases at J, leaving 3 bases unmatched. The CDR3 consists of 15 residues. The CDR3 is CASSWGQGMNTEAFF. The CDR3 DNA follows: TGCGCCAGCAGCTGGGGACAGGGCATGAACACTGAAGCTTTCTTT.

The sample holds a few counts of this clone. V is TRBV19 and J is TRBJ1-1, with 11 positions matching TRBD1. CDR3 length: 16 residues. CDR1 and CDR2 from the germline V gene are LNHDA and SQIVND (reference sequence). With V trimmed by 6 bases and J by 4 bases, 10 bases remained unmatched. For the CDR3, the DNA is TGTGCCAGTAGCGGACAGGGGGCAGTGAGTCGCACTGAAGCTTTCTTT. This encodes CASSGQGAVSRTEAFF. The variable domain in full, with the rest retrieved from reference TRBV19 and TRBJ1-1, is DGGITQSPKYLFRKEGQNVTLSCEQNLNHDAMYWYRQDPGQGLRLIYYSQIVNDFQKGDIAEGYSVSREKKESFPLTVTSAQKNPTAFYLCASSGQGAVSRTEAFFGQGTRLTVV.

The chain links TRBV7-8 to TRBJ1-1, with D possibly matching TRBD1 (6 bases). Looked up from germline, CDR1 is SGHVS and CDR2 is FQNEAQ. V lost 2 bases to trimming and J lost 4 bases, with 14 bases between them. The CDR3 has 15 amino acids. DNA for the CDR3: TGTGCCAGCAGCTTATGGGGGCAGGAGTCCACTGAAGCTTTCTTT. Residues: CASSLWGQESTEAFF.

V gene TRBV5-1 combines with J gene TRBJ2-7; 7 nucleotides agree with TRBD1. Germline V gene sequence: CDR1 SGHRS, CDR2 YFSETQ. J was trimmed by 4 bases and V by 0 bases; bases with no gene match: 7. The CDR3 has 15 amino acids. The DNA for the CDR3 is TGCGCCAGCAGCTTGGGGTTCACAGGGGATTACGAGCAGTACTTC. Amino acid sequence: CASSLGFTGDYEQYF.

There are a few counts of this clone. The chain couples TRBV30 to TRBJ1-6, with TRBD1 identical over 10 bases. Unmatched junction bases numbered 6, after V lost 5 bases and J lost 5 bases. This CDR3 has 15 amino acids. In germline, CDR1 is GTSNPN, CDR2 SVGIG (reference sequence). The CDR3 spells CAWSIGQGDNSPLHF. CDR3 nucleotides: TGTGCCTGGTCTATCGGACAGGGGGATAATTCACCCCTCCACTTT.

The V call is TRBV30, the J call TRBJ1-5; no clear D. The V end was cut by 1 base, the J end by 4 bases, with 8 bases between. This CDR3 has 13 residues. In germline, CDR1 is GTSNPN, CDR2 SVGIG (reference sequence). This chain's CDR3 is CAWSGPLNQPQHF. The CDR3 region has the DNA TGTGCCTGGAGTGGGCCGCTGAATCAGCCCCAGCATTTT.

The table lists this clone with a count of one. The chain couples TRBV15 to TRBJ2-6; a possible D gene is TRBD2 (5 bases). There are 21 residues in the CDR3. Germline V gene data show CDR1 as LNHNV and CDR2 as YYDKDF (reference sequence). Trimming pared 0 bases from V and 0 bases from J, leaving 21 bases between. The CDR3 spells CATSRDLLSRGLSSGANVLTF. The DNA of the CDR3 is TGTGCCACCAGCAGAGATCTATTAAGCCGGGGTTTAAGCTCTGGGGCCAACGTCCTGACTTTC.

The V call is TRBV19, the J call TRBJ1-2; 8 bases map to TRBD1. Per the germline V gene, CDR1 is LNHDA and CDR2 is SQIVND (reference sequence). After removal of 7 bases from V and 2 bases from J, the junction contained 6 bases not matched to a gene. CDR3 length: 14 residues. CDR3 sequence: CASTWDRTNYGYTF. As DNA, the CDR3 is TGTGCCAGTACCTGGGACAGGACAAACTATGGCTACACCTTC.

The chain couples TRBV10-1 to TRBJ2-2, with D maybe TRBD1 (5 bases). The CDR3 runs 15 residues. Germline loops: CDR1 WNHNN, CDR2 SYGVQD (reference sequence). V gave up 0 bases and J gave up 4 bases, with 9 bases separating them. The CDR3 nucleotides read TGCGCCAGCAGTGAGTCCTACCAGGGCACCGGGGAGCTGTTTTTT. This encodes CASSESYQGTGELFF.

The genes are TRBV5-6 and TRBJ2-7; no firm D call. The V gene's germline CDR1 is SGHDT and CDR2 YYEEEE. The CDR3 is made up of 11 amino acids. The V and J ends lost 4 bases and 5 bases respectively, with 7 bases between them. CDR3 nucleotides: TGTGCCAGCAGCATCGTTCACGAGCAGTACTTC. As protein: CASSIVHEQYF.

The table lists this clone with a count of one. In DNA, the CDR3 is TGTGCCAGCATGAGGGAAACGAACACCGGGGAGCTGTTTTTT. The encoded protein is CASMRETNTGELFF. This rearrangement joins TRBV2 to TRBJ2-2; a possible D gene is TRBD2 (5 bases). Germline CDR1 SNHLY, CDR2 FYNNEI. Trimming pared 7 bases from V and 0 bases from J, leaving 9 bases between. The CDR3 is made up of 14 amino acids.

J is TRBJ2-2 and V is TRBV21-1; the table's TRBD1 call for D was not verified on the DNA. TRBV21-1 is classified as a pseudogene. The CDR3 has 18 amino acids. The CDR3 DNA reads TGTGCCAGCAGCACTCTCTCCCGGGACAGACAGAACACCGGGGAGCTGTTTTTT. Its translation is CASSTLSRDRQNTGELFF.

This clone has a handful of counts. V is TRBV7-6 and J is TRBJ2-2; TRBD2 is a possible D gene (6 bases). The CDR3 is made up of 16 amino acids. Germline loops: CDR1 SGHVS, CDR2 FNYEAQ. V shed 5 bases and J shed 6 bases, with 19 bases lying between them. The CDR3 DNA reads TGTGCCAGCAGCCCAGGTTCGGAGGGCTGGTCCGGGGAGCTGTTTTTT. This codes for CASSPGSEGWSGELFF.

The chain couples TRBV6-1 to TRBJ1-2, with TRBD1 as a possible D gene (6 bases). This CDR3 is 15 amino acids long. Germline CDR1 MNHNS, CDR2 SASEGT. The V end was cut by 5 bases, the J end by 5 bases, with 18 bases between. This chain's CDR3 is CASSKMTGGEYGYTF. The CDR3 nucleotides are TGTGCCAGCAGTAAGATGACAGGAGGAGAATATGGCTACACCTTC.

This chain connects TRBV7-9 to TRBJ2-7, with D maybe TRBD1 (6 bases). There are 16 residues in the CDR3. Germline CDR1 SEHNR, CDR2 FQNEAQ (reference sequence). V lost 4 bases and J 0 bases, leaving 16 bases between the germline ends. The CDR3 reads CASSSRTANHSYEQYF. The CDR3 DNA reads as TGTGCCAGCAGCTCGCGGACAGCAAATCACTCCTACGAGCAGTACTTC.

The rearrangement links TRBV5-1 to TRBJ2-3, with TRBD2 matching 7 bases. The CDR3 length is 15 residues. Trimming at V came to 1 base and at J to 0 bases, leaving 2 bases not matched to a gene. Germline loops: CDR1 SGHRS, CDR2 YFSETQ. CDR3 nucleotide sequence: TGCGCCAGCAGCTTGACGGGAGGAAGCACAGATACGCAGTATTTT. It translates to CASSLTGGSTDTQYF.